Shown below are 15 T cell receptor beta chains from a single sample sequenced in a study of cytomegalovirus exposure and HLA in healthy donors. Primers included in the PCR were 60 Vbeta and 13 Jbeta primers. This table comes from immunoSEQ multiplex PCR, and its TCRdb copy is limited to in-frame clones, with some not included. The table has fewer than 75,000 clones, roughly 84% seen once. Sequencing used PBMCs. The origin of the receptors is a man younger than 40 in good health and CMV-seronegative.

The chain combines TRBV9 with TRBJ2-3; 15 positions agree with TRBD2. The V and J ends lost 4 bases and 0 bases, in that order; junction bases with no gene match: 6. The CDR3 covers 18 residues. The germline gives CDR1 SGDLS, CDR2 YYNGEE. As DNA, the CDR3 is TGTGCCAGCAGCCCAACCGGACTAGCGGGGGGGAGCACAGATACGCAGTATTTT. It translates to CASSPTGLAGGSTDTQYF.

V usage is TRBV5-1 and J usage is TRBJ2-3, with unresolved D. The CDR3 spans 14 residues. CDR1 is SGHRS and CDR2 is YFSETQ in the germline V gene. V was pared by 6 bases and J by 1 base, with 12 bases between. In DNA, the CDR3 is TGCGCCAGCAAGGTGACTTCCGGCACAGATACGCAGTATTTT. The encoded protein is CASKVTSGTDTQYF.

The chain carries TRBV10-3 and TRBJ2-3; D not resolved. CDR1 is ENHRY and CDR2 is SYGVKD in the germline V gene. Trimming cost V 0 bases and J 1 base, with 8 bases left between them. There are 15 residues in the CDR3. The CDR3 spells CAISESTPGTDTQYF. For the CDR3, the DNA is TGTGCCATCAGTGAGTCGACACCTGGCACAGATACGCAGTATTTT.

This clone was seen a few times. The J gene is TRBJ1-2, the V gene TRBV6-1; D not certain. The CDR3 length is 15 residues. The germline V gene encodes CDR1 MNHNS and CDR2 SASEGT. V gave up 1 base and J gave up 0 bases, with 9 bases separating them. The CDR3 sequence is CASSEGTLANYGYTF. In DNA form, the CDR3 reads TGTGCCAGCAGTGAAGGAACTCTAGCTAACTATGGCTACACCTTC.

This clone appeared a single time. Mismatch with germline at one junction end may stem from a read error. J is TRBJ1-2 and V is TRBV7-9; weak D call: TRBD1 (6 bases). Germline V gene lookup returns CDR1 SEHNR and CDR2 FQNEAQ (reference sequence). This CDR3 has 14 residues. CDR3 residues: CSSSLPGASDGYTF. The CDR3 coding sequence is TGTTCCAGCAGCTTACCAGGGGCCTCCGATGGCTACACCTTC.

This clone was seen a single time. The genes are TRBV6-6 and TRBJ1-6; perhaps TRBD1 as D (5 bases). Germline CDR1 MNHNY, CDR2 SVGAGI (reference sequence). V was shortened by 6 bases and J by 0 bases, with 9 bases between the two germline ends. The CDR3 has 15 residues. The CDR3 here is CASSHQGSYNSPLHF. In DNA form, the CDR3 reads TGTGCCAGCAGCCACCAGGGCTCCTATAATTCACCCCTCCACTTT.

V is TRBV14 and J is TRBJ2-3; TRBD2 matches 10 bases. The CDR3 runs 16 residues. V lost 0 bases, J lost 4 bases, and 4 bases stayed unmatched. Per germline, CDR1 SGHDN and CDR2 FVKESK. In DNA, the CDR3 is TGTGCCAGCAGCCAAGACAAAGCGGGGGGGGCAGATACGCAGTATTTT. Translated: CASSQDKAGGADTQYF.

The chain is built from TRBV5-4 and TRBJ2-5, with D tentatively TRBD1 (6 bases). V lost 0 bases and J lost 3, with 6 bases in between. CDR3 size: 13 residues. Germline V lookup: CDR1 SGHNT, CDR2 YYREEE (reference sequence). The CDR3 DNA sequence: TGTGCCAGCAGCTTGGGACAGGAAGAGACCCAGTACTTC. Translated, it gives CASSLGQEETQYF. The variable domain in full, completed from reference TRBV5-4 and TRBJ2-5, reads ETGVTQSPTHLIKTRGQQVTLRCSSQSGHNTVSWYQQALGQGPQFIFQYYREEENGRGNFPPRFSGLQFPNYSSELNVNALELDDSALYLCASSLGQEETQYFGPGTRLLVL.

This clone was seen once. The chain links TRBV9 to TRBJ2-1, with 8 bases identical to TRBD2. Germline CDR1 is SGDLS and CDR2 is YYNGEE. J was trimmed by 5 bases and V by 4 bases; bases with no gene match: 5. The CDR3 spans 14 residues. CDR3 protein: CASSLGGAHNEQFF. CDR3 in DNA: TGTGCCAGCAGCCTCGGGGGGGCCCACAATGAGCAGTTCTTC.

The chain joins TRBV4-2 to TRBJ1-2; tentatively, D is TRBD1 (6 bases). This CDR3 comprises 13 residues. The V end lost 6 bases, the J end lost 7 bases, and 15 bases lay between the germline ends. Germline CDR1 LGHNA, CDR2 YNFKEQ. Here the CDR3 reads CASSLRAGAGYTF. The CDR3 coding sequence is TGTGCCAGCAGTCTGAGGGCAGGGGCTGGCTACACCTTC.

As for this clone: The DNA is left out, because the CDR3 cannot be placed on it with certainty; the CDR3 is given as TCRdb lists it. Here the CDR3 reads CASSSSGGSAYEQYF. This chain uses TRBV6-5 with TRBJ2-7; the table's D call of TRBD2 was not tested on the DNA. Both ends counted, the CDR3 spans 15 residues. Germline values: CDR1 MNHEY, CDR2 SVGAGI.

The chain couples TRBV4-3 to TRBJ1-3, with D hard to call. Germline values: CDR1 LGHNA, CDR2 YSLEER. This CDR3 contains 13 residues. V lost 0 bases, J lost 4 bases, and 4 bases lay in between. The CDR3 sequence: CASSQDSGNTIYF. The CDR3, as DNA: TGCGCCAGCAGCCAAGATTCGGGAAACACCATATATTTT.

The rearrangement joins TRBV5-6 to TRBJ1-1, with 12 bases identical to TRBD1. This CDR3 spans 16 amino acids. CDR1 is SGHDT, CDR2 YYEEEE, per germline. With 1 base clipped from V and 4 bases from J, the junction kept 5 bases outside the gene matches. CDR3 amino acids: CASSLRGTGGFTEAFF. For the CDR3, the DNA is TGTGCCAGCAGCTTGCGGGGGACAGGGGGCTTCACTGAAGCTTTCTTT.

This clone was seen more than once but under ten times. The CDR3 sequence: CASSYHRVGTEAFF. The CDR3 DNA reads TGTGCCAGCAGCTACCACAGGGTCGGGACTGAAGCTTTCTTT. The chain links TRBV7-2 to TRBJ1-1; maybe TRBD1 (6 bases). V dropped 4 bases and J dropped 5 bases, with 14 bases sitting between them. Germline values: CDR1 SGHTA, CDR2 FQGNSA. This CDR3 spans 14 amino acids.

The chain combines TRBV5-1 with TRBJ2-7; TRBD2 matches 7 bases. Trimming at V came to 0 bases and at J to 0 bases, leaving 6 bases not matched to a gene. Per the germline V gene, CDR1 is SGHRS and CDR2 is YFSETQ. The CDR3 sequence is 16 residues long. In DNA, the CDR3 is TGCGCCAGCAGCTTGGCCTTCACTAGCGCCTCCTACGAGCAGTACTTC. It specifies CASSLAFTSASYEQYF.